The clone carrying this TCR beta chain was picked up a small number of times. Its target is not known. Other nucleotide sequences in the sample specify the same CDR3. Expressed TCRB transcripts were sequenced after all isolated RNA was converted to cDNA. The method was immunoSEQ multiplex PCR; TCRdb's version includes in-frame clones alone and lacks a portion of them. The sample carries around 150,000 clones, roughly 8.1% recorded once. The data were taken from a study of beta chain features in type 1 diabetes. Study results and limitations: A closer apparent resemblance between naive, central memory and Treg TCRB repertoires was seen in patients than in healthy donors.

Per the germline V gene, CDR1 is MNHNY and CDR2 is SVGAGI (reference sequence). With 0 bases removed from V and 4 bases from J, the gap between germline ends came to 11 bases. This CDR3 region has 15 residues. This TCR was sampled from a man between 18 and 35 years old in good health. The chain couples TRBV6-6 to TRBJ2-3; TRBD2 is a possible D gene (7 bases). Sequencing used central memory CD4+ T cells from blood. This CDR3 reads CASSYSGGAADTQYF. CDR3 nucleotide sequence: TGTGCCAGCAGTTACTCGGGGGGGGCAGCAGATACGCAGTATTTT.